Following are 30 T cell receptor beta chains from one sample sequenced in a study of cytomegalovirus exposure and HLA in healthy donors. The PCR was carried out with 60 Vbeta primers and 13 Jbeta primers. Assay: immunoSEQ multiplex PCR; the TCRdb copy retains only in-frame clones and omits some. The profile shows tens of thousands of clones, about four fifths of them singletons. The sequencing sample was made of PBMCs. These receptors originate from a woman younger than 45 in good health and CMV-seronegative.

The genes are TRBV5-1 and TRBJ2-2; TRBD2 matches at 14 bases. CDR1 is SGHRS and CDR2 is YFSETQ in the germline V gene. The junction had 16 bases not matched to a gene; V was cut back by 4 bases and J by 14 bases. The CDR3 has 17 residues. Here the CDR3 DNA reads TGCGCCAGCAGCGCCGCGTCGGGGACTAGCGGGGGTGTTCAACTGTTTTTT. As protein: CASSAASGTSGGVQLFF.

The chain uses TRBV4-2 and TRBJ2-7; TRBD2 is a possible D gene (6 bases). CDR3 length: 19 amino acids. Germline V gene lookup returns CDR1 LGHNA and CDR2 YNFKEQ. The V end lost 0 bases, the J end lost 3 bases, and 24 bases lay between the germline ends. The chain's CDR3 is CASSQEEDRISGALYEQYF. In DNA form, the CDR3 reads TGTGCCAGCAGCCAAGAGGAAGACCGCATTAGCGGTGCTCTCTACGAGCAGTACTTC.

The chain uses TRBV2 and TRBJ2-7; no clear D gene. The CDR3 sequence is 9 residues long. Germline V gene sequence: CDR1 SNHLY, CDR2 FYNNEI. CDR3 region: CVSGYEQYF. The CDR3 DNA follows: TGTGTTTCGGGTTACGAGCAGTACTTC. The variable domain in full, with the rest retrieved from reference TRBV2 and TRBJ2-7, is EPEVTQTPSHQVTQMGQEVILRCVPISNHLYFYWYRQILGQKVEFLVSFYNNEISEKSEIFDDQFSVERPDGSNFTLKIRSTKLEDSAMYFCVSGYEQYFGPGTRLTVT.

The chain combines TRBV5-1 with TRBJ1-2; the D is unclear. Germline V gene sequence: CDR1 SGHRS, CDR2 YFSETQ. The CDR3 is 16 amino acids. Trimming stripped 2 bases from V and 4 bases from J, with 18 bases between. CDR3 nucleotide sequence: TGCGCCAGCAGCTTAGCGACGGCGGGATCGGTCTATGGCTACACCTTC. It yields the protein CASSLATAGSVYGYTF.

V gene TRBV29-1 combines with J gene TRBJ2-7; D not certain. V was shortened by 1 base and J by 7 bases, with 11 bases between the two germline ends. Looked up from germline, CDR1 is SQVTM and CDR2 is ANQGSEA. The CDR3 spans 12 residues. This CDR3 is CSVEGATGEQYF. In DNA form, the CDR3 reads TGCAGCGTTGAAGGGGCTACCGGAGAGCAGTACTTC.

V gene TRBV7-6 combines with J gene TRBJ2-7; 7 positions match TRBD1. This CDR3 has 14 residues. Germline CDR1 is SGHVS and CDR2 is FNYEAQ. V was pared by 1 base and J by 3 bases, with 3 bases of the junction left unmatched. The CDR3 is CASSLEGQIYEQYF. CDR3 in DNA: TGTGCCAGCAGCTTAGAGGGACAGATCTACGAGCAGTACTTC.

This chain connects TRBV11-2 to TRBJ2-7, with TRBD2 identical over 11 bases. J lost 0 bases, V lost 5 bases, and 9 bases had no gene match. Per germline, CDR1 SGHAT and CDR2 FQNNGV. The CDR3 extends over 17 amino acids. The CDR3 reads CASSPRLAGRTSYEQYF. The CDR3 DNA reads TGTGCCAGCAGCCCGAGACTAGCGGGGCGCACCTCCTACGAGCAGTACTTC.

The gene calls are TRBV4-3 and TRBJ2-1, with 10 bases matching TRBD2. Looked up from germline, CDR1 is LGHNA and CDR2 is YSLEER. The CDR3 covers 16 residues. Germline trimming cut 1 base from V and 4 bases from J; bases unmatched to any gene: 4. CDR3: CASSQVPSGGYNEQFF. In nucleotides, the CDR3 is TGCGCCAGCAGCCAAGTCCCTAGCGGGGGATACAATGAGCAGTTCTTC.

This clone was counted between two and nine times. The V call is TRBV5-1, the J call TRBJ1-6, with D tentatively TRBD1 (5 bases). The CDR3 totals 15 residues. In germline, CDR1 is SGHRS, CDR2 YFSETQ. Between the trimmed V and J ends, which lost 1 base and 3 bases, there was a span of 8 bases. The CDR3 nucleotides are TGCGCCAGCAGCTTGACAGGATTCTATAATTCACCCCTCCACTTT. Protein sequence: CASSLTGFYNSPLHF.

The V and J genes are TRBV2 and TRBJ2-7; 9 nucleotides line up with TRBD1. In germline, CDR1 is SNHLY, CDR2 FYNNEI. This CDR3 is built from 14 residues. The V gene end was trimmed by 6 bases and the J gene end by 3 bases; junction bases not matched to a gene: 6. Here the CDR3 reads CASSDPGQGYEQYF. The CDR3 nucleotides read TGTGCCAGCAGCGATCCGGGACAGGGCTACGAGCAGTACTTC.

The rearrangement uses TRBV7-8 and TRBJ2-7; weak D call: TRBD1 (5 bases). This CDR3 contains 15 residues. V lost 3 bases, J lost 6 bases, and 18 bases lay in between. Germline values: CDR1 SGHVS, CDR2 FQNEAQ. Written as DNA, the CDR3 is TGTGCCAGCAGCTTGAGTGCGACAGCCATCTTCGAGCAGTACTTC. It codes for CASSLSATAIFEQYF.

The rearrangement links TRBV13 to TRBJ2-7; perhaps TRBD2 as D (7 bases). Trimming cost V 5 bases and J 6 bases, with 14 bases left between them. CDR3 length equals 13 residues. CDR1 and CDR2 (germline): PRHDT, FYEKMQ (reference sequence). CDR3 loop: CASSPRGGPEQYF. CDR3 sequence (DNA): TGTGCCAGCAGCCCAAGGGGGGGACCCGAGCAGTACTTC.

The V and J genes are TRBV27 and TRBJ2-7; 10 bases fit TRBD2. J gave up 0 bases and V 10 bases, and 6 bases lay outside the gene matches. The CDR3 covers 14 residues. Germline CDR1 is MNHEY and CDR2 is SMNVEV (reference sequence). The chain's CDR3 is CATGLAVSSYEQYF. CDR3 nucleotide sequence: TGTGCCACCGGACTAGCGGTGAGCTCCTACGAGCAGTACTTC.

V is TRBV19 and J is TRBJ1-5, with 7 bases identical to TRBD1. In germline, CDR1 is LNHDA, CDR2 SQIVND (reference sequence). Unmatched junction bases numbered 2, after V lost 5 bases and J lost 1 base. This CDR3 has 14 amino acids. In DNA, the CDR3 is TGTGCCAGTAGTCCGGGACAGAGCAATCAGCCCCAGCATTTT. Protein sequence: CASSPGQSNQPQHF.

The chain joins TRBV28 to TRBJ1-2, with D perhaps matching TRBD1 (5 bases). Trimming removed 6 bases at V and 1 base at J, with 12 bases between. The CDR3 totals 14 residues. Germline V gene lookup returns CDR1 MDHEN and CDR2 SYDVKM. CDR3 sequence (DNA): TGTGCCAGCAGGGAGGGACTGAGTAACTATGGCTACACCTTC. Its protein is CASREGLSNYGYTF.

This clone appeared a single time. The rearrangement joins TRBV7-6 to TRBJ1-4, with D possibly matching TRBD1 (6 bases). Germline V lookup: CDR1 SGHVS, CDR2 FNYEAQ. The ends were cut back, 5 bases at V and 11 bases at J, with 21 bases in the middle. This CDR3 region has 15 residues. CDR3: CASSPHFLGAWKLFF. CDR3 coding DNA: TGTGCCAGCAGCCCCCATTTTTTGGGGGCCTGGAAACTGTTTTTT.

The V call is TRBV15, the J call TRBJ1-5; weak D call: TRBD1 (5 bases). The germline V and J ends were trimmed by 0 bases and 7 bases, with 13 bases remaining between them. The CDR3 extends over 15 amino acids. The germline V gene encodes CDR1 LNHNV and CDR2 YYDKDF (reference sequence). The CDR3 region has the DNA TGTGCCACCAGCAGAGAGGGGGGGTCGGTGCAGCCCCAGCATTTT. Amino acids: CATSREGGSVQPQHF.

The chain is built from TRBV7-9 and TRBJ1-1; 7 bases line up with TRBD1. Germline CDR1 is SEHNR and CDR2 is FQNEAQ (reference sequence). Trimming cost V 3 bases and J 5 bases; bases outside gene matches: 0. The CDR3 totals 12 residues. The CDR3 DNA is TGTGCCAGCAGCTTGACAGGGACTGAAGCTTTCTTT. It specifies CASSLTGTEAFF.

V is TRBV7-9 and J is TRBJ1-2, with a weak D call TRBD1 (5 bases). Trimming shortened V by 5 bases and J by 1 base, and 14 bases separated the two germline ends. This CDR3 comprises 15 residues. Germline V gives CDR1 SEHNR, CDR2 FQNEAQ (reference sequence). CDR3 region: CASSEDSYYNYGYTF. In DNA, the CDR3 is TGTGCCAGCAGCGAAGACAGCTACTATAACTATGGCTACACCTTC. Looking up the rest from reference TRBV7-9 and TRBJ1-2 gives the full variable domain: DTGVSQNPRHKITKRGQNVTFRCDPISEHNRLYWYRQTLGQGPEFLTYFQNEAQLEKSRLLSDRFSAERPKGSFSTLEIQRTEQGDSAMYLCASSEDSYYNYGYTFGSGTRLTVV.

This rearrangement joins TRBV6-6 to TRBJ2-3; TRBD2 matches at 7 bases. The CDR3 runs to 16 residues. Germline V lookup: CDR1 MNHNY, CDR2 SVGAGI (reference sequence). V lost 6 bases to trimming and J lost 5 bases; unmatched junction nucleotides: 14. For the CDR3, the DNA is TGTGCCAGCAGACCTGGCAGGCCTAGCGGACAAGATACGCAGTATTTT. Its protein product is CASRPGRPSGQDTQYF.

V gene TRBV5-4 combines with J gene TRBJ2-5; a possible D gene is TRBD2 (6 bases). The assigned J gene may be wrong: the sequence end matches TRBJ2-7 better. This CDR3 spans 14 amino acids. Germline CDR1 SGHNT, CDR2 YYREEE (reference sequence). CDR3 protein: CASSLAAGAYEQYF. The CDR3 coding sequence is TGTGCCAGCAGCTTGGCAGCGGGCGCCTACGAGCAGTACTTC.

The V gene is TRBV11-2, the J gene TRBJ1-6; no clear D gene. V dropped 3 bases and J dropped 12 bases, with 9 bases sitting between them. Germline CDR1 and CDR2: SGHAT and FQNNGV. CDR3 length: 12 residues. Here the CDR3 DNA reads TGTGCCAGCAGCTTGGCGACTGGACCCCTCCACTTT. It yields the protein CASSLATGPLHF.

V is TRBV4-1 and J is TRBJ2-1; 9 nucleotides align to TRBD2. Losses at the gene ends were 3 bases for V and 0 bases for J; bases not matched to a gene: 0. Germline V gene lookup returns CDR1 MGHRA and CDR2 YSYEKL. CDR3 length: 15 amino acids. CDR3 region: CASSQRGGSYNEQFF. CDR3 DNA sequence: TGCGCCAGCAGCCAGCGGGGGGGCTCCTACAATGAGCAGTTCTTC.

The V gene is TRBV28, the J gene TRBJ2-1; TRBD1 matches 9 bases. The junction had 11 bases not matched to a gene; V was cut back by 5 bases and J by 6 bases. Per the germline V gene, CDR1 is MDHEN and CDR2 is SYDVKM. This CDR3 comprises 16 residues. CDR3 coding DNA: TGTGCCAGCAGTCCTGTTAACAGGGGGCTAGGCAATGAGCAGTTCTTC. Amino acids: CASSPVNRGLGNEQFF.

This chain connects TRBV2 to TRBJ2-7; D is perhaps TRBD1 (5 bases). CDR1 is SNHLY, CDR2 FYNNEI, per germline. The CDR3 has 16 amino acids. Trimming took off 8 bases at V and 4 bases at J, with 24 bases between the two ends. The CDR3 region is CASRYETLTPGYEQYF. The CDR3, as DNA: TGTGCCAGCCGTTACGAGACGTTAACACCAGGGTACGAGCAGTACTTC.

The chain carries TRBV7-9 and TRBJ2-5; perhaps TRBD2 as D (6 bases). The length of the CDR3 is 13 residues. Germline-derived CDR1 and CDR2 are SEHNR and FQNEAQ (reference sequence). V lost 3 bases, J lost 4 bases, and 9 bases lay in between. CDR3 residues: CASSFGGGETQYF. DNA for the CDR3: TGTGCCAGCAGCTTCGGGGGTGGAGAGACCCAGTACTTC.

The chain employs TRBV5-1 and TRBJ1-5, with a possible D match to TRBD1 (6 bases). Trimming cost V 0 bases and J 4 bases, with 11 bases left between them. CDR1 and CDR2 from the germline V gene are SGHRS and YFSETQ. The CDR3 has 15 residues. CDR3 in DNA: TGCGCCAGCAGCTTGGATGGGACACCAAATCAGCCCCAGCATTTT. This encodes CASSLDGTPNQPQHF.

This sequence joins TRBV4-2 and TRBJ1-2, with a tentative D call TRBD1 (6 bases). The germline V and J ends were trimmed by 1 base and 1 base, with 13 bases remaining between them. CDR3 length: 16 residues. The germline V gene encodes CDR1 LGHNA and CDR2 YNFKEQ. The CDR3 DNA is TGTGCCAGCAGCCAAGCCCGGGACACTTATAACTATGGCTACACCTTC. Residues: CASSQARDTYNYGYTF.

The CDR3 DNA is TGTGCCAGCAACACTGCAGGGATTAACTACGAGCAGTACTTC. It encodes CASNTAGINYEQYF. The chain carries TRBV18 and TRBJ2-7, with D possibly matching TRBD1 (5 bases). From germline, CDR1 is KGHSH and CDR2 LQKENI. The CDR3 loop spans 14 amino acids. The V end was cut by 8 bases, the J end by 3 bases, with 17 bases between.

In nucleotides, the CDR3 is TGTGCCACCAGCAGAGATAAAGGGCTAGCGATTCGAAAGGAGCAGTTCTTC. Translation: CATSRDKGLAIRKEQFF. This rearrangement joins TRBV15 to TRBJ2-1; tentative D call: TRBD2 (6 bases). The V end lost 0 bases, the J end lost 10 bases, and 22 bases lay between the germline ends. The CDR3 has 17 residues. Germline V gene lookup returns CDR1 LNHNV and CDR2 YYDKDF (reference sequence).